This T cell receptor (beta chain) emerged from a study of cytomegalovirus exposure and HLA in healthy donors. Of note for this clone: Its antigen is currently unknown.

The study's findings and limits: Follow-up analysis found HLA locus-dependent TCR association rates, highest for DRB1 and lowest for HLA-C. Near-uniform donor sequencing depth was presumed by presence/absence analyses.

The CDR3 length is 17 residues. After removal of 1 base from V and 2 bases from J, the junction contained 7 bases not matched to a gene. Germline V gene sequence: CDR1 MDHEN, CDR2 SYDVKM. In nominal health when sampled, donors likely had unrecorded immune exposures nonetheless. Both 60 Vbeta primers and 13 Jbeta primers went into the PCR. TCRdb keeps only in-frame clones here, not all; method: immunoSEQ multiplex PCR. The top ten hold around 16% of the sample, which has about 84,000 clones, 63% seen once. The chain employs TRBV28 and TRBJ2-3; 9 nucleotides match TRBD2. The source material was PBMCs. This sequence originates from a woman aged 35 to 49 in good health and CMV-seropositive. The CDR3 DNA reads as TGTGCCAGCAGTTTATATCGAGCGGGAGGTCTCACAGATACGCAGTATTTT. Translated, it gives CASSLYRAGGLTDTQYF. Filled out from reference TRBV28 and TRBJ2-3, the complete variable domain reads DVKVTQSSRYLVKRTGEKVFLECVQDMDHENMFWYRQDPGLGLRLIYFSYDVKMKEKGDIPEGYSVSREKKERFSLILESASTNQTSMYLCASSLYRAGGLTDTQYFGPGTRLTVL.